The rows below give T cell receptor beta chains drawn from one sample of a study of T cell responses to AZD1222 COVID-19 vaccine. Some clones are missing from TCRdb's copy, which holds only in-frame ones; the method was immunoSEQ multiplex PCR. This repertoire shows some 120,000 clones, around nine tenths found once; its top ten account for roughly 10%. The material sequenced was peripheral blood, taken on day 0 of MenACWY control vaccination. These receptors all stem from an adult in good health. Each CDR3 is given with its conserved first and last residue. Fields, in order: J gene, D gene, clone size, V gene, CDR3 protein, CDR3 DNA. D genes are given only for firm matches. Size is omitted from some rows. Given values are once, few, many or a class for expanded clones.

j_gene: TRBJ1-1; d_gene: -; abundance: -; v_gene: TRBV7-6; CDR3aa: CASSLVGQGEAFF; CDR3nt: TGTGCCAGCAGCTTAGTCGGGCAGGGGGAAGCTTTCTTT
j_gene: TRBJ2-7; d_gene: -; abundance: -; v_gene: TRBV4-1; CDR3aa: CASSQERGGLFAQYF; CDR3nt: TGCGCCAGCAGCCAAGAAAGGGGGGGGCTTTTCGCGCAGTACTTC
j_gene: TRBJ2-5; d_gene: -; abundance: -; v_gene: TRBV12-3/TRBV12-4; CDR3aa: CASSLGETQYF; CDR3nt: TGTGCCAGCAGCCTAGGAGAGACCCAGTACTTC
j_gene: TRBJ2-7; d_gene: TRBD2; abundance: -; v_gene: TRBV9; CDR3aa: CASSPGTNYYEQYF; CDR3nt: TGTGCCAGCAGCCCCGGGACTAACTACTACGAGCAGTACTTC
j_gene: TRBJ2-3; d_gene: -; abundance: -; v_gene: TRBV2; CDR3aa: CASRRSTDTQYF; CDR3nt: TGTGCCAGCAGGCGGAGCACAGATACGCAGTATTTT
j_gene: TRBJ2-5; d_gene: TRBD1; abundance: -; v_gene: TRBV19; CDR3aa: CASSMRAGGLGETQYF; CDR3nt: TGTGCCAGTAGTATGAGGGCAGGGGGTTTGGGAGAGACCCAGTACTTC
j_gene: TRBJ1-1; d_gene: -; abundance: -; v_gene: TRBV11-2; CDR3aa: CASSRTENTEAFF; CDR3nt: TGTGCCAGCAGCCGCACAGAGAACACTGAAGCTTTCTTT
j_gene: TRBJ1-1; d_gene: -; abundance: -; v_gene: TRBV2; CDR3aa: CASSEVNFGNTEAFF; CDR3nt: TGTGCCAGCAGTGAAGTAAACTTCGGGAACACTGAAGCTTTCTTT
j_gene: TRBJ1-2; d_gene: -; abundance: -; v_gene: TRBV7-9; CDR3aa: CASSLHGTGYGYTF; CDR3nt: TGTGCCAGCAGCTTACACGGTACCGGCTATGGCTACACCTTC
j_gene: TRBJ2-7; d_gene: TRBD1; abundance: -; v_gene: TRBV7-9; CDR3aa: CASSHRQGSALGYEQYF; CDR3nt: TGTGCCAGCAGCCATCGACAGGGGTCTGCGCTGGGGTACGAGCAGTACTTC
j_gene: TRBJ2-1; d_gene: TRBD2; abundance: -; v_gene: TRBV7-6; CDR3aa: CASSARLAGEVREQFF; CDR3nt: TGTGCCAGCAGCGCCCGACTAGCGGGAGAAGTAAGAGAGCAGTTCTTC
j_gene: TRBJ2-1; d_gene: -; abundance: -; v_gene: TRBV7-2; CDR3aa: CASSFLRDEQFF; CDR3nt: TGTGCCAGCAGCTTCCTAAGGGATGAGCAGTTCTTC
j_gene: TRBJ1-1; d_gene: -; abundance: -; v_gene: TRBV6-2/TRBV6-3; CDR3aa: CASSYPGNTEAFF; CDR3nt: TGTGCCAGCAGTTACCCGGGGAACACTGAAGCTTTCTTT
j_gene: TRBJ2-1; d_gene: -; abundance: -; v_gene: TRBV6-5; CDR3aa: CASRLNAKGVNEQFF; CDR3nt: TGTGCCAGCAGACTTAACGCGAAGGGAGTCAATGAGCAGTTCTTC
j_gene: TRBJ1-5; d_gene: -; abundance: -; v_gene: TRBV19; CDR3aa: CASRTGAGVSNQPQHF; CDR3nt: TGTGCCAGTAGAACGGGCGCAGGAGTAAGCAATCAGCCCCAGCATTTT
j_gene: TRBJ1-2; d_gene: -; abundance: -; v_gene: TRBV29-1; CDR3aa: CSALGSYGYTF; CDR3nt: TGCAGCGCCCTGGGCAGCTATGGCTACACCTTC
j_gene: TRBJ2-2; d_gene: TRBD1; abundance: once; v_gene: TRBV5-1; CDR3aa: CASSFRAGGAGELFF; CDR3nt: TGCGCCAGCAGCTTTCGGGCAGGGGGCGCCGGGGAGCTGTTTTTT
j_gene: TRBJ2-1; d_gene: TRBD2; abundance: -; v_gene: TRBV7-2; CDR3aa: CASSLTSGRANEQFF; CDR3nt: TGTGCCAGCAGCTTAACTAGCGGGAGGGCCAATGAGCAGTTCTTC
j_gene: TRBJ2-3; d_gene: TRBD2; abundance: -; v_gene: TRBV6-2/TRBV6-3; CDR3aa: CASSYNWRERTDTQYF; CDR3nt: TGTGCCAGCAGTTATAACTGGCGGGAGCGCACAGATACGCAGTATTTT
j_gene: TRBJ1-1; d_gene: -; abundance: -; v_gene: TRBV7-9; CDR3aa: CASTQSPGTMNTEAFF; CDR3nt: TGTGCCAGCACCCAGTCCCCAGGGACGATGAACACTGAAGCTTTCTTT
j_gene: TRBJ1-1; d_gene: -; abundance: -; v_gene: TRBV6-5; CDR3aa: CASSRRLNTEAFF; CDR3nt: TGTGCCAGCAGCAGACGCTTGAACACTGAAGCTTTCTTT
j_gene: TRBJ2-1; d_gene: TRBD2; abundance: -; v_gene: TRBV12-3/TRBV12-4; CDR3aa: CASSLKGTSFFF; CDR3nt: TGTGCCAGCAGTTTAAAAGGGACTAGCTTTTTCTTC
j_gene: TRBJ2-2; d_gene: TRBD2; abundance: -; v_gene: TRBV5-6; CDR3aa: CASSLIAGGRAGELFF; CDR3nt: TGTGCCAGCAGCTTAATCGCGGGAGGTAGGGCCGGGGAGCTGTTTTTT
j_gene: TRBJ2-7; d_gene: -; abundance: few; v_gene: TRBV7-9; CDR3aa: CASSSNRPGASYEQYF; CDR3nt: TGTGCCAGCAGCTCAAACAGGCCAGGGGCTTCCTACGAGCAGTACTTC
j_gene: TRBJ1-2; d_gene: TRBD1; abundance: -; v_gene: TRBV5-1; CDR3aa: CASTGGQGVTYGYTF; CDR3nt: TGCGCCAGCACCGGGGGACAGGGGGTTACCTATGGCTACACCTTC
j_gene: TRBJ1-2; d_gene: -; abundance: -; v_gene: TRBV10-3; CDR3aa: CAISESGAVSYGYTF; CDR3nt: TGTGCCATCAGTGAGTCGGGGGCAGTGAGCTATGGCTACACCTTC
j_gene: TRBJ2-7; d_gene: TRBD1; abundance: -; v_gene: TRBV5-4; CDR3aa: CASSVGGQGYHEQYF; CDR3nt: TGTGCCAGCAGCGTAGGTGGACAGGGTTATCACGAGCAGTACTTC
j_gene: TRBJ2-7; d_gene: TRBD2; abundance: -; v_gene: TRBV5-6; CDR3aa: CASRFGTSGNYEQYF; CDR3nt: TGTGCCAGCAGATTCGGGACTAGCGGGAACTACGAGCAGTACTTC
j_gene: TRBJ2-1; d_gene: TRBD2; abundance: few; v_gene: TRBV11-3; CDR3aa: CASSLVLSGRANEQFF; CDR3nt: TGTGCCAGCAGCTTAGTTCTTAGCGGGAGGGCCAATGAGCAGTTCTTC
j_gene: TRBJ2-1; d_gene: TRBD2; abundance: -; v_gene: TRBV6-5; CDR3aa: CASSQALAGYNEQFF; CDR3nt: TGTGCCAGCAGCCAAGCCCTAGCGGGGTACAATGAGCAGTTCTTC
j_gene: TRBJ2-3; d_gene: -; abundance: -; v_gene: TRBV6-5; CDR3aa: CASRNTGTDTQYF; CDR3nt: TGTGCCAGCAGAAACACAGGGACAGATACGCAGTATTTT
j_gene: TRBJ2-1; d_gene: -; abundance: -; v_gene: TRBV6-5; CDR3aa: CASSRGLRSYNEQFF; CDR3nt: TGTGCCAGCAGTAGGGGACTCCGCTCCTACAATGAGCAGTTCTTC
j_gene: TRBJ1-4; d_gene: TRBD1; abundance: -; v_gene: TRBV27; CDR3aa: CASSFDRVGEKLFF; CDR3nt: TGTGCCAGCAGTTTCGACAGGGTTGGTGAAAAACTGTTTTTT
j_gene: TRBJ1-5; d_gene: -; abundance: -; v_gene: TRBV2; CDR3aa: CASSGALANQPQHF; CDR3nt: TGTGCCAGCTCCGGTGCTCTGGCTAATCAGCCCCAGCATTTT
j_gene: TRBJ1-4; d_gene: -; abundance: -; v_gene: TRBV6-1; CDR3aa: CASSEGEDSWNEKLFF; CDR3nt: TGTGCCAGCAGTGAAGGAGAGGACAGTTGGAATGAAAAACTGTTTTTT
j_gene: TRBJ2-5; d_gene: -; abundance: -; v_gene: TRBV15; CDR3aa: CATSRDDGLEGQETQYF; CDR3nt: TGTGCCACCAGCAGAGATGATGGGTTGGAGGGTCAAGAGACCCAGTACTTC
j_gene: TRBJ2-5; d_gene: -; abundance: -; v_gene: TRBV1; CDR3aa: CTSSQETGTSGRVYETQYF; CDR3nt: TGCACCAGCAGCCAAGAGACTGGGACTAGCGGGAGGGTGTACGAGACCCAGTACTTC